The next 2 T cell receptor beta chains were all read from a single sample in a study of blood T cell repertoires in COVID-19. Only in-frame clones appear in the TCRdb table, and some are missing; sequencing was by immunoSEQ multiplex PCR. The sample has fewer than 150,000 clones; under 85% are singletons. The sequenced sample consisted of peripheral blood. These TCRs come from a woman older than 75 in a cohort sampled during active or convalescent COVID-19.

This chain links TRBV19 with TRBJ1-5; maybe TRBD1 (5 bases). The CDR3 extends over 14 amino acids. The V end was cut by 1 base, the J end by 4 bases, with 8 bases between. CDR1 and CDR2 from the germline V gene are LNHDA and SQIVND (reference sequence). The CDR3 loop reads CASSIVTGNQPQHF. The DNA for the CDR3 is TGTGCCAGTAGTATAGTAACAGGAAATCAGCCCCAGCATTTT.

V is TRBV7-9 and J is TRBJ1-1, with 7 bases matching TRBD1. The CDR3 length is 15 residues. The V gene end was trimmed by 6 bases and the J gene end by 2 bases; junction bases not matched to a gene: 9. The germline V gene encodes CDR1 SEHNR and CDR2 FQNEAQ (reference sequence). As DNA, the CDR3 is TGTGCCAGCAGTTTGGTCCAGGGGGGAAACACTGAAGCTTTCTTT. This encodes CASSLVQGGNTEAFF.